The 25 T cell receptor beta chains reported below all come from one sample, sequenced in a study of shared clonotypes between healthy human individuals (dated by TCRdb to 2019 to 2021). Libraries came from the immunoSEQ multiplex PCR assay. TCRdb retrieved this table from immuneACCESS and kept in-frame rearrangements only. Not all clones are present; in checked studies, unresolved V genes account for under half, and no reason is known for the remainder. This sample holds about 490,000 clones; roughly 85% were observed only once. The ten largest clones add up to more than 10% of the sample. The sample comprised PBMCs. The origin of the receptors is a middle-aged woman in good health. Some clones in this sample may be carry-over from other donors' samples.

The rearrangement joins TRBV2 to TRBJ2-1; 9 bases are a match to TRBD2. The V and J ends lost 7 bases and 9 bases, in that order; junction bases with no gene match: 10. The CDR3 has 14 amino acids. CDR1 is SNHLY, CDR2 FYNNEI, per germline. CDR3 protein: CASKELAGRGEQFF. The DNA for the CDR3 is TGTGCCAGCAAAGAGCTAGCGGGAAGGGGTGAGCAGTTCTTC.

Concerning this clone itself: One base separates it from a far larger clone, so it is likely a read error. The rearrangement joins TRBV4-3 to TRBJ1-2, with 7 bases fitting TRBD1. The CDR3 extends over 15 amino acids. Germline V gives CDR1 LGHNA, CDR2 YSLEER. The V segment lost 4 bases and the J segment 8 bases; nucleotides outside the gene matches: 13. CDR3 in DNA: TGCGCCAGCAGCCGAGATGCCGAGGGGGCTTTGGGCTACACCTTC. As protein: CASSRDAEGALGYTF.

The genes are TRBV2 and TRBJ2-1; D is possibly TRBD1 (5 bases). With 4 bases removed from V and 2 bases from J, the gap between germline ends came to 12 bases. The germline V gene encodes CDR1 SNHLY and CDR2 FYNNEI. The CDR3 has 15 residues. The CDR3 here is CASSVILGAYNEQFF. The CDR3 bases are TGTGCCAGCAGTGTAATTTTAGGGGCCTACAATGAGCAGTTCTTC.

This sequence joins TRBV9 and TRBJ2-5; possible D gene TRBD2, 5 bases. This CDR3 spans 16 amino acids. Trimming shortened V by 5 bases and J by 1 base, and 18 bases separated the two germline ends. Germline CDR1 reads SGDLS; CDR2 reads YYNGEE. CDR3 nucleotides: TGTGCCAGCAGTTCGGAAGCTGGGCGGGTCCAAGAGACCCAGTACTTC. Translated, it gives CASSSEAGRVQETQYF.

Concerning this clone: Just one base apart from a much larger clone, this may be a read error. The gene calls are TRBV5-1 and TRBJ2-3, with 9 positions matching TRBD1. The germline CDR1 and CDR2 sequences are SGHRS and YFSETQ. V trimming: 4 bases; J trimming: 1 base; junction bases outside the gene matches: 1. This CDR3 contains 14 residues. CDR3 in amino acids: CASSGDRGTDTQYF. The CDR3, as DNA: TGCGCCAGCAGCGGGGACAGGGGCACAGATACGCAGTATTTT.

This chain links TRBV11-2 with TRBJ2-7; no definite D call. V was pared by 5 bases and J by 1 base, with 9 bases between. This CDR3 spans 13 amino acids. The V gene's germline CDR1 is SGHAT and CDR2 FQNNGV. CDR3 in amino acids: CASSLDFSYEQYF. DNA of the CDR3: TGTGCCAGCAGCCTCGACTTTTCCTACGAGCAGTACTTC.

A few counts support this clone. The chain carries TRBV5-4 and TRBJ2-2; 13 bases align to TRBD2. This CDR3 spans 16 amino acids. The germline V gene encodes CDR1 SGHNT and CDR2 YYREEE (reference sequence). Germline trimming cut 4 bases from V and 7 bases from J; bases unmatched to any gene: 7. The CDR3 nucleotides are TGTGCCAGCAGCCGTGGACTAGCGGGAGTGGTCGGGGAGCTGTTTTTT. Translation: CASSRGLAGVVGELFF.

The J gene is TRBJ1-2, the V gene TRBV28; 9 bases are shared with TRBD1. The CDR3 spans 17 residues. Trimming took 2 bases from V and 4 from J; bases not matched to a gene: 11. Per the germline V gene, CDR1 is MDHEN and CDR2 is SYDVKM. The CDR3 DNA reads TGTGCCAGCAGTTTACACCCCGTCCGGGACAGGGCCTATGGCTACACCTTC. This codes for CASSLHPVRDRAYGYTF.

The chain links TRBV15 to TRBJ2-5, with 11 bases fitting TRBD2. Germline loops: CDR1 LNHNV, CDR2 YYDKDF (reference sequence). The V segment lost 4 bases and the J segment 4 bases; nucleotides outside the gene matches: 8. This CDR3 region has 16 residues. For the CDR3, the DNA is TGTGCCACCAGCATCTTAGCGGGAGGGGGGTCAGAGACCCAGTACTTC. Its protein is CATSILAGGGSETQYF.

As concerns this clone: Relative to the germline gene, one junction end is altered; a read error may explain this. V and J are TRBV5-1 and TRBJ2-7; D tentatively fits TRBD1 or TRBD2 (5 bases each). Looked up from germline, CDR1 is SGHRS and CDR2 is YFSETQ. This CDR3 comprises 14 residues. CDR3 sequence (DNA): TGCGCCAGCAGCTTAGGATCCGGGGCTTCCCAATGGGACTTC. Its translation is CASSLGSGASQWDF.

The chain employs TRBV30 and TRBJ1-1; D gene ambiguous. The CDR3 sequence is 12 residues long. Germline V gene data show CDR1 as GTSNPN and CDR2 as SVGIG (reference sequence). Trimming took off 5 bases at V and 4 bases at J, with 11 bases between the two ends. CDR3 in amino acids: CAWSDQITEAFF. CDR3 coding DNA: TGTGCCTGGTCTGATCAAATCACTGAAGCTTTCTTT.

This clone was found once. The chain recombines TRBV10-3 with TRBJ2-7; maybe TRBD2 (5 bases). The CDR3 runs 14 residues. Deletions cut 4 bases from V and 4 bases from J, with 14 bases between. Germline V gives CDR1 ENHRY, CDR2 SYGVKD. CDR3 in amino acids: CAISVRGNGYEQYF. CDR3 nucleotide sequence: TGTGCCATCAGTGTGCGAGGGAACGGATACGAGCAGTACTTC.

Worth noting for this clone: Other DNA sequences in this specimen translate into the identical CDR3. Here the CDR3 reads CAWSGTAFGEQYF. For the CDR3, the DNA is TGTGCCTGGAGTGGGACAGCCTTTGGGGAGCAGTACTTC. The gene calls are TRBV30 and TRBJ2-7; possible D gene TRBD1, 6 bases. Per the germline V gene, CDR1 is GTSNPN and CDR2 is SVGIG (reference sequence). V was shortened by 1 base and J by 7 bases, with 14 bases between the two germline ends. The CDR3 extends over 13 amino acids.

This clone has a single count. For the CDR3, the DNA is TGCGCCAGCAGCTTACGACAGGGACGGGGAGAGACCCAGTACTTC. This translates into CASSLRQGRGETQYF. This chain connects TRBV5-1 to TRBJ2-5, with 7 bases fitting TRBD1. Germline CDR1 reads SGHRS; CDR2 reads YFSETQ. J lost 4 bases, V lost 2 bases, and 8 bases had no gene match. The CDR3 runs to 15 residues.

This rearrangement joins TRBV5-1 to TRBJ2-3; a possible D gene is TRBD1 (6 bases). Trimming left V 4 bases short and J 1 base short, with 10 bases between. The CDR3 has 14 amino acids. CDR1 is SGHRS, CDR2 YFSETQ, per germline. The CDR3 is CASSRQEGTDTQYF. The CDR3 DNA sequence: TGCGCCAGCAGCCGACAGGAGGGCACAGATACGCAGTATTTT. Full variable domain (remainder filled in from reference TRBV5-1 and TRBJ2-3): KAGVTQTPRYLIKTRGQQVTLSCSPISGHRSVSWYQQTPGQGLQFLFEYFSETQRNKGNFPGRFSGRQFSNSRSEMNVSTLELGDSALYLCASSRQEGTDTQYFGPGTRLTVL.

V and J are TRBV7-3 and TRBJ1-6, with D hard to call. This CDR3 contains 14 residues. Germline V lookup: CDR1 SGHTA, CDR2 FQGTGA. The ends were cut back, 0 bases at V and 7 bases at J, with 7 bases in the middle. The CDR3 bases are TGTGCCAGCAGCTTAACACCAGGCAATTCACCCCTCCACTTT. Amino acids: CASSLTPGNSPLHF.

The rearrangement uses TRBV5-4 and TRBJ2-3; TRBD2 matches 8 bases. CDR1 is SGHNT, CDR2 YYREEE, per germline (reference sequence). J was trimmed by 2 bases and V by 4 bases; bases with no gene match: 6. This CDR3 comprises 15 residues. The CDR3 DNA reads TGTGCCAGCAGCCCGGCGGGGGGTAACACAGATACGCAGTATTTT. Protein sequence: CASSPAGGNTDTQYF.

As to this clone: It may be a read error: a sequence one base away is much more abundant. The J gene is TRBJ1-2, the V gene TRBV29-1, with TRBD1 as a possible D gene (6 bases). Germline V gives CDR1 SQVTM, CDR2 ANQGSEA. The CDR3 is made up of 15 amino acids. CDR3 in amino acids: CSVAYTSGWGQGCTF. The CDR3 DNA sequence: TGCAGCGTTGCTTATACCTCGGGATGGGGGCAGGGCTGCACCTTC.

V usage is TRBV5-1 and J usage is TRBJ1-2, with D hard to call. This CDR3 comprises 13 residues. The V gene's germline CDR1 is SGHRS and CDR2 YFSETQ. The V gene lost 0 bases and the J gene lost 7 bases, with 10 bases spanning the gap. CDR3 coding DNA: TGCGCCAGCAGCTTGGGGTCCGGGCCTGGCTACACCTTC. This encodes CASSLGSGPGYTF. The full variable domain, with the rest looked up from reference TRBV5-1 and TRBJ1-2, is KAGVTQTPRYLIKTRGQQVTLSCSPISGHRSVSWYQQTPGQGLQFLFEYFSETQRNKGNFPGRFSGRQFSNSRSEMNVSTLELGDSALYLCASSLGSGPGYTFGSGTRLTVV.

The chain recombines TRBV5-8 with TRBJ2-1; a weak D match, TRBD1 (6 bases). Per the germline V gene, CDR1 is SGHTS and CDR2 is YDEGEE. The CDR3 is made up of 11 amino acids. Trimming took off 4 bases at V and 11 bases at J, with 10 bases between the two ends. CDR3 residues: CASSHRDQQFF. CDR3 DNA: TGTGCCAGCAGCCACAGGGACCAGCAGTTCTTC.

This rearrangement joins TRBV28 to TRBJ2-7, with TRBD2 identical over 8 bases. Germline V gene data show CDR1 as MDHEN and CDR2 as SYDVKM. With 2 bases clipped from V and 0 bases from J, the junction kept 3 bases outside the gene matches. This CDR3 contains 15 residues. The CDR3 loop reads CASSLRGGNSYEQYF. The CDR3 coding sequence is TGTGCCAGCAGTTTACGGGGGGGCAACTCCTACGAGCAGTACTTC.

In this sample, this clone turned up many times. The V and J genes are TRBV28 and TRBJ1-2, with a possible D match to TRBD1 (5 bases). The CDR3 runs 13 residues. V lost 10 bases and J 4 bases, leaving 16 bases between the germline ends. CDR1 is MDHEN, CDR2 SYDVKM, per germline. This CDR3 reads CATSIRQLYGYTF. The CDR3 DNA reads as TGTGCCACCAGCATCCGACAGCTCTATGGCTACACCTTC.

In regard to this clone: This likely traces to a read error, being one base from a far larger clone. At the DNA level, this CDR3 is encoded by other sequences in the same sample as well. The chain carries TRBV28 and TRBJ1-5; TRBD1 might be the D (5 bases). CDR1 is MDHEN and CDR2 is SYDVKM in the germline V gene. This CDR3 contains 15 residues. CDR3 DNA sequence: TGTGCCAGCAGTTTAGGCGGCGTGGGGGATCAGCCCCAGCACTTT. Protein sequence: CASSLGGVGDQPQHF. The full variable domain, in which reference TRBV28 and TRBJ1-5 provide the parts outside the CDR3, is DVKVTQSSRYLVKRTGEKVFLECVQDMDHENMFWYRQDPGLGLRLIYFSYDVKMKEKGDIPEGYSVSREKKERFSLILESASTNQTSMYLCASSLGGVGDQPQHFGDGTRLSIL.

The chain carries TRBV29-1 and TRBJ2-6; perhaps D is TRBD1 or TRBD2 (5 bases each). The J call may not be correct, given that the DNA end is closer to TRBJ2-4. CDR1 is SQVTM, CDR2 ANQGSEA, per germline. The CDR3 spans 12 residues. The CDR3 here is CSGGSGKNIQYF. CDR3 nucleotides: TGCAGCGGGGGGAGTGGCAAAAACATTCAGTACTTC.

This clone appeared a single time. V usage is TRBV5-4 and J usage is TRBJ2-5; either TRBD1 or TRBD2 may supply D (5 bases each). Trimming removed 3 bases from V and 1 base from J, with 16 bases in between. The germline V gene has CDR1 SGHNT and CDR2 YYREEE (reference sequence). The CDR3 contains 16 residues. CDR3 in DNA: TGTGCCAGCAGCTCCGGGACCTATAATTCCCAAGAGACCCAGTACTTC. Its translation is CASSSGTYNSQETQYF.